Following are 13 T cell receptor beta chains from one sample sequenced in a study of blood T cell repertoires in COVID-19 (dated by TCRdb to about 2020). Library method: the immunoSEQ multiplex PCR assay. What TCRdb holds here is the immuneACCESS table cut down to in-frame rearrangements. Part of the clones is not present; checked against another copy, under half of the missing clones reflect an unresolved V gene, and the others are unexplained. This sample gives some 180,000 clones in total; roughly four fifths of them show up just once. The leading ten clones occupy approximately 12% of the sample. Sequencing used peripheral blood. All receptors derive from a woman of 80 years or more with COVID-19, enrolled during active disease.

The genes are TRBV19 and TRBJ2-1, with 10 positions matching TRBD1. Losses at the gene ends were 6 bases for V and 4 bases for J; bases not matched to a gene: 3. This CDR3 region has 14 residues. Germline CDR1 and CDR2: LNHDA and SQIVND (reference sequence). Here the CDR3 reads CASRGQGFYNEQFF. CDR3 sequence (DNA): TGTGCCAGTAGGGGACAGGGGTTTTACAATGAGCAGTTCTTC.

V is TRBV27 and J is TRBJ2-1, with 7 bases identical to TRBD2. J lost 5 bases, V lost 3 bases, and 4 bases had no gene match. Germline V gives CDR1 MNHEY, CDR2 SMNVEV (reference sequence). The CDR3 has 14 residues. CDR3 amino acids: CASSLGTTNNEQFF. The CDR3 DNA follows: TGTGCCAGCAGTTTGGGGACTACTAACAATGAGCAGTTCTTC.

The CDR3 here is CASSFPTANYGYTF. CDR3 bases: TGTGCCAGCAGTTTCCCGACAGCCAACTATGGCTACACCTTC. J is TRBJ1-2 and V is TRBV28, with D perhaps TRBD1 (5 bases). This CDR3 comprises 14 residues. CDR1 and CDR2 from the germline V gene are MDHEN and SYDVKM. V dropped 3 bases and J dropped 2 bases, with 10 bases sitting between them.

This sequence joins TRBV7-2 and TRBJ1-2, with a possible D match to TRBD1 (5 bases). CDR3 size: 12 residues. In germline, CDR1 is SGHTA, CDR2 FQGNSA. The V and J ends lost 3 bases and 8 bases respectively, with 10 bases between them. The CDR3 region has the DNA TGTGCCAGCAGCTTGCGGGACGGGGGCTACACCTTC. Encoded protein: CASSLRDGGYTF.

The genes are TRBV7-9 and TRBJ1-2, with 7 nucleotides matching TRBD1. J gave up 8 bases and V 5 bases, and 8 bases lay outside the gene matches. The CDR3 is 13 amino acids. Germline V gene data show CDR1 as SEHNR and CDR2 as FQNEAQ (reference sequence). This CDR3 is CASSLDRVGGYTF. The CDR3 DNA reads TGTGCCAGCAGCCTCGACAGGGTAGGGGGCTACACCTTC.

This clone was detected only once. The J gene is TRBJ2-5, the V gene TRBV19, with D possibly being TRBD2 (5 bases). Germline V gives CDR1 LNHDA, CDR2 SQIVND (reference sequence). CDR3 length equals 14 residues. V was cut by 3 bases and J by 5 bases, with 13 bases left in between. The CDR3 reads CASSIIGLTETQYF. Written as DNA, the CDR3 is TGTGCCAGTAGTATTATTGGACTCACCGAGACCCAGTACTTC.

The chain combines TRBV27 with TRBJ2-1, with D possibly matching TRBD1 (6 bases). The length of the CDR3 is 15 residues. The germline CDR1 and CDR2 sequences are MNHEY and SMNVEV (reference sequence). V was pared by 2 bases and J by 1 base, with 9 bases between. The CDR3 loop reads CASSLRQASYNEQFF. In DNA form, the CDR3 reads TGTGCCAGCAGTTTACGACAGGCATCCTACAATGAGCAGTTCTTC.

J is TRBJ2-2 and V is TRBV5-1; TRBD2 matches 15 bases. The trim removed 3 bases at V and 7 bases at J, leaving 4 bases unmatched. In germline, CDR1 is SGHRS, CDR2 YFSETQ. This CDR3 is built from 16 residues. CDR3 coding DNA: TGCGCCAGCAGCTCCGGACTAGCGGGAGGGCACGGGGAGCTGTTTTTT. Translation gives CASSSGLAGGHGELFF.

This clone was seen many times. The chain uses TRBV7-3 and TRBJ2-2, with TRBD1 identical over 7 bases. This CDR3 is 18 amino acids long. Trimming at V came to 1 base and at J to 6 bases, leaving 14 bases not matched to a gene. Germline assignment: CDR1 SGHTA and CDR2 FQGTGA. The CDR3 sequence: CASSLMGRRQGLAGELFF. The CDR3 nucleotides are TGTGCCAGCAGCTTAATGGGCCGGAGACAGGGTCTCGCCGGGGAGCTGTTTTTT.

This sequence joins TRBV4-3 and TRBJ1-3; D gene uncertain. CDR1 and CDR2 from the germline V gene are LGHNA and YSLEER. Trimming stripped 2 bases from V and 4 bases from J, with 9 bases between. This CDR3 is 14 amino acids long. This CDR3 reads CASSQRGPGNTIYF. Written as DNA, the CDR3 is TGCGCCAGCAGCCAACGAGGCCCCGGAAACACCATATATTTT.

V gene TRBV5-4 combines with J gene TRBJ1-4; 9 bases align to TRBD1. V shed 3 bases and J 2 bases; nucleotides not matched to a gene: 2. CDR1 and CDR2 from the germline V gene are SGHNT and YYREEE (reference sequence). There are 15 residues in the CDR3. In DNA form, the CDR3 reads TGTGCCAGCAGCTATGGGACAGGGACTAATGAAAAACTGTTTTTT. Protein product: CASSYGTGTNEKLFF. The full variable domain, with the rest looked up from reference TRBV5-4 and TRBJ1-4, is ETGVTQSPTHLIKTRGQQVTLRCSSQSGHNTVSWYQQALGQGPQFIFQYYREEENGRGNFPPRFSGLQFPNYSSELNVNALELDDSALYLCASSYGTGTNEKLFFGSGTQLSVL.

This clone has a handful of counts. The gene calls are TRBV5-6 and TRBJ2-7; 10 bases match TRBD1. The CDR3 length is 16 residues. Trimming removed 1 base from V and 3 bases from J; junction bases left unmatched: 7. Germline V gene data show CDR1 as SGHDT and CDR2 as YYEEEE. This CDR3 reads CASSLRPGTGVYEQYF. For the CDR3, the DNA is TGTGCCAGCAGCTTGCGGCCCGGGACAGGGGTCTACGAGCAGTACTTC.

J is TRBJ1-6 and V is TRBV3-1 (or the pseudogene TRBV3-2), with 7 bases matching TRBD1. Unmatched junction bases numbered 12, after V lost 3 bases and J lost 7 bases. CDR1 and CDR2 (germline): LGHDT, YNNKEL (reference sequence). The CDR3 sequence is 17 residues long. As DNA, the CDR3 is TGTGCCAGCAGCCATGGGGGTAGGGGGCGCAGGAATTCACCCCTCCACTTT. Its protein product is CASSHGGRGRRNSPLHF.